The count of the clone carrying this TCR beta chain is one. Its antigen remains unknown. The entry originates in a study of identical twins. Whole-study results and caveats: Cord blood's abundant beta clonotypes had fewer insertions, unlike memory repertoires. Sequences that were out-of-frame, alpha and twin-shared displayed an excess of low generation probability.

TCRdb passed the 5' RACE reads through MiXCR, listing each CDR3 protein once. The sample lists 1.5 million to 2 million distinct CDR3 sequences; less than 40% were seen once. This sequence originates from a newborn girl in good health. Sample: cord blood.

The CDR3, as DNA: TGCGCCAGCAGACTAGCGGACGCCTACAATGAGCAGTTCTTC. Translated, it gives CASRLADAYNEQFF. This chain joins TRBV10-2 and TRBJ2-1; 8 nucleotides line up with TRBD2. CDR1 and CDR2 (germline): WSHSY, SAAADI. This CDR3 has 14 residues. Germline trimming cut 6 bases from V and 2 bases from J; bases unmatched to any gene: 3.